Reported below is one T cell receptor (beta chain). The protocol was immunoSEQ multiplex PCR, while the TCRdb copy is restricted to in-frame clones and leaves out a portion. The repertoire has roughly 150,000 clones, more than 70% of them found once; the top ten carry 4.5% to 7.5%. The sample belongs to a study of blood T cell repertoires in COVID-19. Study as a whole: Nucleic acid was either cDNA or gDNA, and it came from T cells, B-cell-depleted T cells, or PBMCs.

Those enrolled, adults aged about 18 to 89 years, came from about two dozen US areas. Participants reported their clinical history, and cohort assignment relied on those reports. Trimming cost V 0 bases and J 1 base, with 10 bases left between them. Germline V gene sequence: CDR1 SGHDT, CDR2 YYEEEE. This CDR3 contains 15 residues. The clonotype originates from a man in his forties who had recovered from COVID-19. Input material: PBMCs or T cells enriched from blood (not recorded which). This chain uses TRBV5-6 with TRBJ1-1; a possible D gene is TRBD1 (5 bases). CDR3 sequence reads: CASSLAGGGNTEAFF. The CDR3 nucleotides are TGTGCCAGCAGCTTGGCCGGGGGTGGGAACACTGAAGCTTTCTTT.